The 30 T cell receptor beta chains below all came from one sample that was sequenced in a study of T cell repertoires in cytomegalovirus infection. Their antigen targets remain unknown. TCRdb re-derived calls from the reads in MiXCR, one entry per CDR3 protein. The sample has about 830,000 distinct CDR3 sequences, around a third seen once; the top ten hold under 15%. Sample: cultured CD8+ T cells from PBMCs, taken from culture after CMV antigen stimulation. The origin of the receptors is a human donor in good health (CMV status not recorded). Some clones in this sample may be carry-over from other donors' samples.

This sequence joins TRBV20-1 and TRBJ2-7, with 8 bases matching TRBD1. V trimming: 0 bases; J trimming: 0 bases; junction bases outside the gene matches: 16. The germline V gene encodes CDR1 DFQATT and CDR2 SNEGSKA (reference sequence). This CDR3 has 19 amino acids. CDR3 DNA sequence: TGCAGTGCTAGAGATTATCGCGCGGGGACAGGAAAGAGCTCCTACGAGCAGTACTTC. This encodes CSARDYRAGTGKSSYEQYF.

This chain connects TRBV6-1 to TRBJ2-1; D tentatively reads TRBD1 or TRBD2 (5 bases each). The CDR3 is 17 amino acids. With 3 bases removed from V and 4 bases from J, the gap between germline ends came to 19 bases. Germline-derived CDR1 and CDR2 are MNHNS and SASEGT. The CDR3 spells CASSDNPRTRTYNEQFF. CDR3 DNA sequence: TGTGCCAGCAGTGATAATCCTCGGACAAGGACTTACAATGAGCAGTTCTTC.

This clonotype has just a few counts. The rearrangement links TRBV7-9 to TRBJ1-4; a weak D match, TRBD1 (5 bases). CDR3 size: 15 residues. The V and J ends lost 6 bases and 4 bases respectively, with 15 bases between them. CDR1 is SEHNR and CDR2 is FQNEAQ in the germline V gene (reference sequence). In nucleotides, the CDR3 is TGTGCCAGCAGTCCTATCGACAGCCTTAATGAAAAACTGTTTTTT. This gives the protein CASSPIDSLNEKLFF.

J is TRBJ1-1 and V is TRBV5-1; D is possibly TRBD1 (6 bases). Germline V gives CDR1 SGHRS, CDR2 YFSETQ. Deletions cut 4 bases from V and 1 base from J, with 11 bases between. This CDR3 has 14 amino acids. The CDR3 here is CASSAKDRNTEAFF. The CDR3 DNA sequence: TGCGCCAGCAGCGCTAAGGACAGGAACACTGAAGCTTTCTTT.

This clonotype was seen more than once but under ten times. The CDR3 is CAIREKDGYTF. CDR3 in DNA: TGTGCCATCAGAGAAAAGGATGGCTACACCTTC. The rearrangement uses TRBV10-3 and TRBJ1-2; D remains ambiguous. The CDR3 is 11 amino acids. Trimming shortened V by 6 bases and J by 6 bases, and 8 bases separated the two germline ends. Germline V gene data show CDR1 as ENHRY and CDR2 as SYGVKD.

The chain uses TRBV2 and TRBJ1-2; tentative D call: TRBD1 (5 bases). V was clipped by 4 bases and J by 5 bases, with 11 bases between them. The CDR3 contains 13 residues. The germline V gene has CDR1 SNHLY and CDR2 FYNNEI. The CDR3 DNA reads TGTGCCAGCAGTGGGGGCAGGCAATATGGCTACACCTTC. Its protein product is CASSGGRQYGYTF.

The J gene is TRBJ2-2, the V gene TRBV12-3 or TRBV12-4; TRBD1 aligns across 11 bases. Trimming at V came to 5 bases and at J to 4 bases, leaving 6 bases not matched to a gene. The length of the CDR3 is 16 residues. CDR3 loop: CASSGRTGGSTGELFF. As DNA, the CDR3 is TGTGCCAGCAGTGGGCGGACAGGGGGCAGCACCGGGGAGCTGTTTTTT.

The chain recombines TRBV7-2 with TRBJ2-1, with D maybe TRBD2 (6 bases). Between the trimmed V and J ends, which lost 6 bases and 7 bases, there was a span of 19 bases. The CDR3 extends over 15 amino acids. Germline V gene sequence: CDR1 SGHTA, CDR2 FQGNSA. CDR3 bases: TGTGCCAGCAGAGCTGGGGGGAATACCGGAAATGAGCAGTTCTTC. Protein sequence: CASRAGGNTGNEQFF.

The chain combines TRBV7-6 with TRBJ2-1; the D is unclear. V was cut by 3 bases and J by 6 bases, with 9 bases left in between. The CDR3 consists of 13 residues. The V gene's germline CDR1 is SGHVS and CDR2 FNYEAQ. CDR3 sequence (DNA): TGTGCCAGCAGCTTCCAAGGAACCAATGAGCAGTTCTTC. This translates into CASSFQGTNEQFF.

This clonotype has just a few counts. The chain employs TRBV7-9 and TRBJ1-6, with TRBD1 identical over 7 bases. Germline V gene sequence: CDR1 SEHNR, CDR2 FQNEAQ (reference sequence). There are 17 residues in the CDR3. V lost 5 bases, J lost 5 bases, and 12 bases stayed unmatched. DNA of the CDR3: TGTGCCAGCAGCCCCACCAGGAGGGGGCGTAATAATTCACCCCTCCACTTT. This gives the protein CASSPTRRGRNNSPLHF. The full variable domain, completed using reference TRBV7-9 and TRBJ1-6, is DTGVSQNPRHKITKRGQNVTFRCDPISEHNRLYWYRQTLGQGPEFLTYFQNEAQLEKSRLLSDRFSAERPKGSFSTLEIQRTEQGDSAMYLCASSPTRRGRNNSPLHFGNGTRLTVT.

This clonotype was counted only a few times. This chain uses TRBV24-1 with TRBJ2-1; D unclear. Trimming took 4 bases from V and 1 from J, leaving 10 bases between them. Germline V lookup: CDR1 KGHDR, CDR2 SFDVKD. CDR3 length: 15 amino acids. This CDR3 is CATSDPGRSYNEQFF. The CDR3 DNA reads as TGTGCCACCAGTGACCCCGGTAGGTCCTACAATGAGCAGTTCTTC.

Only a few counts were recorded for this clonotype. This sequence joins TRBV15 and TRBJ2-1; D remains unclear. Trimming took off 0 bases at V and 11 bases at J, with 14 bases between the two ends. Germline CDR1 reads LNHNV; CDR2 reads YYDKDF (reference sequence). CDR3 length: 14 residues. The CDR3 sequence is CATSRDLIQMKQFF. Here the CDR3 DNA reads TGTGCCACCAGCAGAGATCTCATCCAGATGAAGCAGTTCTTC.

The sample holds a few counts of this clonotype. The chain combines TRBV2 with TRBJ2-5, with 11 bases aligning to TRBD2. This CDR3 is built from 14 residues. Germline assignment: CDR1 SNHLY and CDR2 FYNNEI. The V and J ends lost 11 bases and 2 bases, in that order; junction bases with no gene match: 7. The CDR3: CAWWTSGFQETQYF. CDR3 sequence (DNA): TGTGCCTGGTGGACTAGCGGGTTTCAAGAGACCCAGTACTTC.

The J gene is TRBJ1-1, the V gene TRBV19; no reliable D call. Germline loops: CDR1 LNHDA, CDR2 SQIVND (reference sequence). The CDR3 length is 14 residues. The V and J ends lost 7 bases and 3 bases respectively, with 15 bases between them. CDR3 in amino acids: CASTSSSWDTEAFF. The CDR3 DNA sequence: TGTGCCAGTACCTCCTCCTCATGGGACACTGAAGCTTTCTTT.

The CDR3 region is CASSPGLAGDYLRIETQYF. CDR3 sequence (DNA): TGTGCCAGCAGTCCGGGACTAGCGGGGGACTACCTTCGAATAGAGACCCAGTACTTC. The chain recombines TRBV12-3 or TRBV12-4 with TRBJ2-5, with 14 nucleotides matching TRBD2. The CDR3 spans 19 residues. The V segment lost 5 bases and the J segment 4 bases; nucleotides outside the gene matches: 15.

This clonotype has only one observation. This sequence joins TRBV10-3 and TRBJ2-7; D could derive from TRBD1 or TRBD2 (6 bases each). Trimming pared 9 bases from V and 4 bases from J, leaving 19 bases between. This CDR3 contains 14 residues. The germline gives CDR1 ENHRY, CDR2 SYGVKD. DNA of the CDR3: TGTGCCATAGGACAGAACACCGGGGGTTACGAGCAGTACTTC. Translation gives CAIGQNTGGYEQYF.

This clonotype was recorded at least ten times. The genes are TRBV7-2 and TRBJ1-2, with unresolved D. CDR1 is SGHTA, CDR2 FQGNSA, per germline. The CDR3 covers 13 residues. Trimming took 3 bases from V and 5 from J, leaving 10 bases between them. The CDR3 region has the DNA TGTGCCAGCAGCTTTCGGGGTAATTATGGCTACACCTTC. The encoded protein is CASSFRGNYGYTF.

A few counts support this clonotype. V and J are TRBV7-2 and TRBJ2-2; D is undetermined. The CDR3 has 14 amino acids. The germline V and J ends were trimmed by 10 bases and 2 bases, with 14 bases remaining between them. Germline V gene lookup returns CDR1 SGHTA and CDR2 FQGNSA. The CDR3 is CATNLGFNTGELFF. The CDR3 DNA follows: TGTGCCACCAACCTCGGGTTTAACACCGGGGAGCTGTTTTTT.

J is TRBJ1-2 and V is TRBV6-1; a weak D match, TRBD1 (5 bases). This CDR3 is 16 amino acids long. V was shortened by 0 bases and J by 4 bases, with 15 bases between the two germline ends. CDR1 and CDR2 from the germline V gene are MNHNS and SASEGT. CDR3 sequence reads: CASSEAGHEPTYGYTF. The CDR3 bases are TGTGCCAGCAGTGAAGCAGGACACGAACCAACCTATGGCTACACCTTC.

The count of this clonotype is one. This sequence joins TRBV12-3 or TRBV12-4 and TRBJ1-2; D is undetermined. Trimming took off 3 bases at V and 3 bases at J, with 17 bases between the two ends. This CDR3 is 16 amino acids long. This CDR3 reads CASSLAGGSGYYGYTF. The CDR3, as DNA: TGTGCCAGCAGTTTGGCAGGCGGGAGTGGATACTATGGCTACACCTTC.

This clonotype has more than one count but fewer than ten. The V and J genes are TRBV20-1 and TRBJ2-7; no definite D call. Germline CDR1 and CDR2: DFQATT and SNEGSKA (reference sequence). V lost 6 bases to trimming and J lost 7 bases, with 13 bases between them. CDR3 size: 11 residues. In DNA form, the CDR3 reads TGCAGTGCGGAACTTGGACCGGAGCAGTACTTC. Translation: CSAELGPEQYF.

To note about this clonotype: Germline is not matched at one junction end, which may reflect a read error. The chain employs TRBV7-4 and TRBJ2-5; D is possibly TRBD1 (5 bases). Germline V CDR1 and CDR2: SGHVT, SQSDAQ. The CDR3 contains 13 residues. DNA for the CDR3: TGTGTCAGCAGCTTAGCCAGGGTGGAGACCCAGTACTTC. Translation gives CVSSLARVETQYF.

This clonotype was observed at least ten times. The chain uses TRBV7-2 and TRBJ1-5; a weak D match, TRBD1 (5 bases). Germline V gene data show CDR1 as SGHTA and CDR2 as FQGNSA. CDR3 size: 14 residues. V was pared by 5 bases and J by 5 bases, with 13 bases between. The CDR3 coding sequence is TGTGCCAGCAGCCCCGAACGAGGGGATCAGCCCCAGCATTTT. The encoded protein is CASSPERGDQPQHF.

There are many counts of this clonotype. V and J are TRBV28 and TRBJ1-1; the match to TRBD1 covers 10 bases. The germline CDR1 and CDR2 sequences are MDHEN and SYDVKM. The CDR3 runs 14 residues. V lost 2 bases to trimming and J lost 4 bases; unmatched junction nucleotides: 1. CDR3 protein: CASSLDRGLTEAFF. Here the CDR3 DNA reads TGTGCCAGCAGTTTAGACAGGGGGCTCACTGAAGCTTTCTTT.

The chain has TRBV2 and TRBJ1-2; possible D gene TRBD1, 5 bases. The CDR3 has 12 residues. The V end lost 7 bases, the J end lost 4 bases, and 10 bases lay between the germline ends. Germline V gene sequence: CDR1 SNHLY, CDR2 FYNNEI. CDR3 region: CASKGVAYGYTF. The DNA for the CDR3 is TGTGCCAGCAAAGGGGTTGCCTATGGCTACACCTTC.

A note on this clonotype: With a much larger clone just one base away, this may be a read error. Written as DNA, the CDR3 is TGTGCCAGCAGCTTAGCAGAGATGGGGGGGCTAGCGGGGCCCAGCACAGATACGCAGTATTTT. Protein sequence: CASSLAEMGGLAGPSTDTQYF. This chain uses TRBV7-6 with TRBJ2-3, with 9 nucleotides matching TRBD2. This CDR3 spans 21 amino acids. In germline, CDR1 is SGHVS, CDR2 FNYEAQ. Trimming at V came to 0 bases and at J to 0 bases, leaving 16 bases not matched to a gene.

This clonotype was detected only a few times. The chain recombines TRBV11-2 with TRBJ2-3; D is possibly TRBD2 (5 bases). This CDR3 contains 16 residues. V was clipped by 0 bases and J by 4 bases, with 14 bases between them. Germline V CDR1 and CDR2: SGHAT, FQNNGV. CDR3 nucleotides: TGTGCCAGCAGCTTAGATGTGGGAGCAAATGCAGATACGCAGTATTTT. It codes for CASSLDVGANADTQYF. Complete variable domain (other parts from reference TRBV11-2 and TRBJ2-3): EAGVAQSPRYKIIEKRQSVAFWCNPISGHATLYWYQQILGQGPKLLIQFQNNGVVDDSQLPKDRFSAERLKGVDSTLKIQPAKLEDSAVYLCASSLDVGANADTQYFGPGTRLTVL.

In DNA, the CDR3 is TGTGCCATCAGTGAGTCTTTGGTAGGAGCCTATGGCTACACCTTC. Residues: CAISESLVGAYGYTF. The V and J genes are TRBV10-3 and TRBJ1-2; D gene unclear. CDR1 ENHRY and CDR2 SYGVKD come from the germline V gene. Trimming stripped 0 bases from V and 4 bases from J, with 12 bases between. The CDR3 has 15 amino acids.

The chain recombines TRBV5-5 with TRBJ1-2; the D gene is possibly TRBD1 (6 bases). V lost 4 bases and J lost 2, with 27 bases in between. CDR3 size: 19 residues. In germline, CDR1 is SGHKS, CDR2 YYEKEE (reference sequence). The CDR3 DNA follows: TGTGCCAGCAGCGTTGGGGTTTGGCCCGGACCCGGGACAAACTATGGCTACACCTTC. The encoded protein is CASSVGVWPGPGTNYGYTF.

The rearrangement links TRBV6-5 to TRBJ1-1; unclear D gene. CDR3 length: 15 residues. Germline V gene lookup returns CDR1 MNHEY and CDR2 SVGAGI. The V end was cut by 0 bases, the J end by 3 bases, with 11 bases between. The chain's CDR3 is CASSYSTPAYTEAFF. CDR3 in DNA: TGTGCCAGCAGTTACTCGACCCCCGCGTACACTGAAGCTTTCTTT.